This T cell receptor (beta chain) was retrieved from a study of blood T cell repertoires in COVID-19. Study details: Acute and convalescent COVID-19 samples came from the United States, Italy and Spain.

This clone was counted once. Germline lookup yields CDR1 MDHEN and CDR2 SYDVKM. Trimming at V came to 4 bases and at J to 3 bases, leaving 7 bases not matched to a gene. CDR3 length: 15 residues. Sequencing was performed with immunoSEQ multiplex PCR; in TCRdb, only in-frame clones are kept and a portion is missing. This table has some 100,000 clones, roughly 86% appearing once. The clonotype originates from a woman aged 60-75 years with acute or convalescent COVID-19. The sample taken for sequencing was peripheral blood. The chain joins TRBV28 to TRBJ2-7; 9 nucleotides agree with TRBD1. The CDR3 coding sequence is TGTGCCAGCAGTTGGGAAACAGGGGGCATCTACGAGCAGTACTTC. Protein: CASSWETGGIYEQYF.